This passage covers 10 T cell receptor beta chains from one sample sequenced in a study of CD8 T cells in Susac syndrome. Reverse transcription of about 0.5 to 1 ug RNA was carried out with random hexamers. TCRdb independently ran MiXCR on the immunoSEQ multiplex PCR reads; one entry per CDR3 protein. The profile shows some 190,000 distinct CDR3 sequences, around 96% of them singletons. Sequences were obtained from CD4+ T cells from PBMCs. These receptors were collected from a human donor in good health.

This chain links TRBV20-1 with TRBJ2-7; D perhaps matches TRBD1 (6 bases). Trimming removed 4 bases from V and 6 bases from J, with 16 bases in between. CDR3 length: 13 amino acids. Germline-derived CDR1 and CDR2 are DFQATT and SNEGSKA (reference sequence). CDR3 bases: TGCAGTGCTAAGATAACAGGGCCCAGCGAGCAGTACTTC. Its protein product is CSAKITGPSEQYF.

In its sample, this clonotype was seen once. This chain uses TRBV4-3 with TRBJ2-7; TRBD2 might be the D (6 bases). With 0 bases removed from V and 3 bases from J, the gap between germline ends came to 12 bases. The CDR3 consists of 15 residues. CDR1 and CDR2 (germline): LGHNA, YSLEER. The CDR3 DNA sequence: TGCGCCAGCAGCCAAGATCTGGGAGGTTTCTACGAGCAGTACTTC. It specifies CASSQDLGGFYEQYF.

This rearrangement joins TRBV7-9 to TRBJ2-3; D remains ambiguous. V was shortened by 4 bases and J by 9 bases, with 11 bases between the two germline ends. Germline assignment: CDR1 SEHNR and CDR2 FQNEAQ (reference sequence). This CDR3 is 12 amino acids long. This chain's CDR3 is CASSYDTHTQYF. The CDR3 region has the DNA TGTGCCAGCAGCTACGACACACACACGCAGTATTTT.

This chain connects TRBV24-1 to TRBJ1-5, with D possibly being TRBD1 (5 bases). Germline CDR1 and CDR2: KGHDR and SFDVKD. Trimming cost V 3 bases and J 4 bases, with 12 bases left between them. This CDR3 contains 15 residues. As DNA, the CDR3 is TGTGCCACCAGTGATCCGACGGACACAAATCAGCCCCAGCATTTT. This translates into CATSDPTDTNQPQHF.

This clonotype came up a few times. The rearrangement links TRBV6-1 to TRBJ1-5; 8 bases align to TRBD1. The trim removed 6 bases at V and 3 bases at J, leaving 4 bases unmatched. Germline V gives CDR1 MNHNS, CDR2 SASEGT. The CDR3 is 14 residues long. In DNA, the CDR3 is TGTGCCAGCAGACGGACAGGGCTCAATCAGCCCCAGCATTTT. It encodes CASRRTGLNQPQHF.

The V gene is TRBV29-1, the J gene TRBJ2-1, with D perhaps matching TRBD1 (6 bases). The CDR3 loop spans 13 amino acids. The V end lost 4 bases, the J end lost 2 bases, and 9 bases lay between the germline ends. Germline V lookup: CDR1 SQVTM, CDR2 ANQGSEA. The CDR3: CSVGRQAYNEQFF. The CDR3, as DNA: TGCAGCGTTGGCCGACAGGCCTACAATGAGCAGTTCTTC.

V gene TRBV11-2 combines with J gene TRBJ2-4; 8 nucleotides align to TRBD2. Germline CDR1 reads SGHAT; CDR2 reads FQNNGV. With 6 bases clipped from V and 8 bases from J, the junction kept 18 bases outside the gene matches. The CDR3 extends over 17 amino acids. The CDR3 nucleotides read TGTGCCAGCAGACAGGGCCGTGGACTAGCTCCCGTTGACATTCAGTACTTC. Translated, it gives CASRQGRGLAPVDIQYF.

The V and J genes are TRBV4-2 and TRBJ2-3; 8 bases map to TRBD2. CDR3 length: 18 amino acids. The germline CDR1 and CDR2 sequences are LGHNA and YNFKEQ. The trim removed 2 bases at V and 0 bases at J, leaving 10 bases unmatched. In nucleotides, the CDR3 is TGTGCCAGCAGCCAAACCCGATTAGCGGGAACTAGCACAGATACGCAGTATTTT. It translates to CASSQTRLAGTSTDTQYF.

The chain uses TRBV20-1 and TRBJ2-1; D is perhaps TRBD1 (5 bases). This CDR3 has 15 amino acids. The V and J ends lost 4 bases and 8 bases respectively, with 21 bases between them. Germline assignment: CDR1 DFQATT and CDR2 SNEGSKA (reference sequence). The DNA for the CDR3 is TGCAGTGCTACCCAGGGCCCACTTCTCGGTCATGAGCAGTTCTTC. Its protein product is CSATQGPLLGHEQFF.

This rearrangement joins TRBV14 to TRBJ2-3; a possible D gene is TRBD2 (5 bases). Germline-derived CDR1 and CDR2 are SGHDN and FVKESK. The CDR3 totals 12 residues. Trimming removed 4 bases from V and 8 bases from J, with 10 bases in between. In nucleotides, the CDR3 is TGTGCCAGCAGCCCGGGCGGGCTTACGCAGTATTTT. Protein: CASSPGGLTQYF.